These T cell receptor beta chains were read from a single sample in a study of CD8 T cells in Susac syndrome. TCRdb reprocessed the immunoSEQ multiplex PCR reads with MiXCR, giving one entry per CDR3 protein. The sample lists more than 55,000 distinct CDR3 sequences, nearly 96% occurring once. The source material was CD4+ T cells from PBMCs. Source of these receptors: a human donor with multiple sclerosis. The CDR3 runs from the conserved cysteine through the conserved F or W. Each record gives: J gene, D gene, clone size, V gene, CDR3 DNA, CDR3 protein. D genes are given only for firm matches. The size of a clone is reported for some rows only, either as once, few or many, or as a class for expanded clones.

j_gene: TRBJ2-5
d_gene: .
abundance: .
v_gene: TRBV13
CDR3nt: TGTGCCAGCAGCCCCGGGAGGGGGCGGAAAGAGACCCAGTACTTC
CDR3aa: CASSPGRGRKETQYF

j_gene: TRBJ2-7
d_gene: .
abundance: .
v_gene: TRBV12-3/TRBV12-4
CDR3nt: TGTGCCAGCAGTCTGAGGACGGTCGGAGACTCCTACGAGCAGTACTTC
CDR3aa: CASSLRTVGDSYEQYF

j_gene: TRBJ1-3
d_gene: .
abundance: .
v_gene: TRBV7-2
CDR3nt: TGTGCCAGCAGCTTAGCAGGGGGCTCTGGAAACACCATATATTTT
CDR3aa: CASSLAGGSGNTIYF

j_gene: TRBJ1-3
d_gene: .
abundance: .
v_gene: TRBV4-1
CDR3nt: TGCGCCAGCAGCCAAGCGGAAGCGACCGGAAACACCATATATTTT
CDR3aa: CASSQAEATGNTIYF

j_gene: TRBJ2-5
d_gene: .
abundance: .
v_gene: TRBV3-1
CDR3nt: TGTGCCAGCAGCCAAGAGGGGGGCTTGACCCAGTACTTC
CDR3aa: CASSQEGGLTQYF

j_gene: TRBJ1-5
d_gene: TRBD1
abundance: .
v_gene: TRBV5-1
CDR3nt: TGCGCCAGCAGCTTGGAGGGACAGGGGAGCCAGCCCCAGCATTTT
CDR3aa: CASSLEGQGSQPQHF

j_gene: TRBJ1-3
d_gene: .
abundance: .
v_gene: TRBV14
CDR3nt: TGTGCCAGCAGCCCTGAGAGGTTCGGCTCTGGAAACACCATATATTTT
CDR3aa: CASSPERFGSGNTIYF

j_gene: TRBJ2-7
d_gene: TRBD2
abundance: .
v_gene: TRBV7-8
CDR3nt: TGTGCCAGCAGCTCGGGGGGACTAGACGGCGAGCAGTACTTC
CDR3aa: CASSSGGLDGEQYF

j_gene: TRBJ1-6
d_gene: TRBD1
abundance: .
v_gene: TRBV20-1
CDR3nt: TGCAGTGCTAGAGCCAGACAGGGGGGCTATTCACCCCTCCACTTT
CDR3aa: CSARARQGGYSPLHF

j_gene: TRBJ2-3
d_gene: .
abundance: .
v_gene: TRBV5-1
CDR3nt: TGCGCCAGCAGCTTGCAGCGGAGACCCACAGATACGCAGTATTTT
CDR3aa: CASSLQRRPTDTQYF

j_gene: TRBJ2-3
d_gene: TRBD1
abundance: .
v_gene: TRBV7-2
CDR3nt: TGTGCCAGCAGCTTAGAGACAGGGGGCGAGGATACGCAGTATTTT
CDR3aa: CASSLETGGEDTQYF

j_gene: TRBJ1-5
d_gene: .
abundance: .
v_gene: TRBV6-6
CDR3nt: TGTGCCAGCAGTTACTCGACAGCAAATCAGCCCCAGCATTTT
CDR3aa: CASSYSTANQPQHF

j_gene: TRBJ1-6
d_gene: .
abundance: once
v_gene: TRBV2
CDR3nt: TGTGCCAGCAGACCGTCCCAGGGGACCAATTCACCCCTCCACTTT
CDR3aa: CASRPSQGTNSPLHF

j_gene: TRBJ2-5
d_gene: .
abundance: .
v_gene: TRBV5-6
CDR3nt: TGTGCCAGCAGCTTGTGGTGGACGGAGGGGACCCAGTACTTC
CDR3aa: CASSLWWTEGTQYF

j_gene: TRBJ2-6
d_gene: .
abundance: .
v_gene: TRBV19
CDR3nt: TGTGCCAGTAGTATCCAGGATAACTCTGGGGCCAACGTCCTGACTTTC
CDR3aa: CASSIQDNSGANVLTF

j_gene: TRBJ2-2
d_gene: .
abundance: .
v_gene: TRBV18
CDR3nt: TGTGCCAGCTCGCAGGAGACTAACACCGGGGAGCTGTTTTTT
CDR3aa: CASSQETNTGELFF

j_gene: TRBJ1-2
d_gene: TRBD1
abundance: once
v_gene: TRBV7-2
CDR3nt: TGTGCCAGCAGCCAGACAGGGGGCCCGGGTGGCTACACCTTC
CDR3aa: CASSQTGGPGGYTF

j_gene: TRBJ1-5
d_gene: .
abundance: .
v_gene: TRBV7-9
CDR3nt: TGTGCCAGCAGCTTAGGTAATGGACAGCCCCAGCATTTT
CDR3aa: CASSLGNGQPQHF

j_gene: TRBJ1-5
d_gene: .
abundance: .
v_gene: TRBV29-1
CDR3nt: TGCAGCGTTGTGACGGCTAGCAATCAGCCCCAGCATTTT
CDR3aa: CSVVTASNQPQHF

j_gene: TRBJ1-2
d_gene: .
abundance: .
v_gene: TRBV2
CDR3nt: TGTGCCAAGTCATCCGGAGGCTATGGCTACACCTTC
CDR3aa: CAKSSGGYGYTF

j_gene: TRBJ2-5
d_gene: .
abundance: .
v_gene: TRBV10-3
CDR3nt: TGTGCCATCAGTGCTCCGGGGCAAGAGACCCAGTACTTC
CDR3aa: CAISAPGQETQYF

j_gene: TRBJ2-1
d_gene: .
abundance: .
v_gene: TRBV11-3
CDR3nt: TGTGCCAGCAGCTCCCTGACTAACTATAATGAGCAGTTCTTC
CDR3aa: CASSSLTNYNEQFF

j_gene: TRBJ1-6
d_gene: .
abundance: .
v_gene: TRBV20-1
CDR3nt: TGCAGTGCTAGGTCGGGGGGCCTTTCACCCCTCCACTTT
CDR3aa: CSARSGGLSPLHF

j_gene: TRBJ2-6
d_gene: .
abundance: .
v_gene: TRBV7-9
CDR3nt: TGTGCCAGCAGCTTACGGGACGCTTACTCTGGGGCCAACGTCCTGACTTTC
CDR3aa: CASSLRDAYSGANVLTF

j_gene: TRBJ2-7
d_gene: .
abundance: .
v_gene: TRBV6-5
CDR3nt: TGTGCCAGCAGTTTATACGGGGGCCCATCTGAGCAGTACTTC
CDR3aa: CASSLYGGPSEQYF

j_gene: TRBJ1-5
d_gene: TRBD1
abundance: once
v_gene: TRBV5-1
CDR3nt: TGCGCCAGAGGGACAGGGGATAAGGATCAGCCCCAGCATTTT
CDR3aa: CARGTGDKDQPQHF

j_gene: TRBJ1-1
d_gene: .
abundance: .
v_gene: TRBV5-1
CDR3nt: TGCGCCAGCAGCTTGGTTGGGCTTGACTCTGAAGCTTTCTTT
CDR3aa: CASSLVGLDSEAFF

j_gene: TRBJ1-4
d_gene: TRBD1
abundance: .
v_gene: TRBV6-5
CDR3nt: TGTGCCAGCAGCCGAACAGGGGTAACTAATGAAAAACTGTTTTTT
CDR3aa: CASSRTGVTNEKLFF

j_gene: TRBJ2-7
d_gene: .
abundance: .
v_gene: TRBV6-5
CDR3nt: TGTGCCAGCAGCTTAACTCGAGGGCGCTACGAGCAGTACTTC
CDR3aa: CASSLTRGRYEQYF

j_gene: TRBJ1-5
d_gene: .
abundance: .
v_gene: TRBV7-2
CDR3nt: TGTGCCAGCAGCCCAAGAGAAAACCAGGGGAATCAGCCCCAGCATTTT
CDR3aa: CASSPRENQGNQPQHF

j_gene: TRBJ1-2
d_gene: .
abundance: .
v_gene: TRBV6-5
CDR3nt: TGTGCCAGCAGTTACACCCAAGATGTTGCGGGGAACTATGGCTACACCTTC
CDR3aa: CASSYTQDVAGNYGYTF

j_gene: TRBJ2-3
d_gene: TRBD2
abundance: .
v_gene: TRBV5-1
CDR3nt: TGCGCCAGCAGCTTTGCGAAGGGGACTAGCGGGGGAATAGATACGCAGTATTTT
CDR3aa: CASSFAKGTSGGIDTQYF

j_gene: TRBJ1-6
d_gene: .
abundance: once
v_gene: TRBV7-2
CDR3nt: TGTGCCAGCAGCTCGGGGGGCGATCGTCGGGGCCCCCTCCACTTT
CDR3aa: CASSSGGDRRGPLHF

j_gene: TRBJ2-5
d_gene: TRBD1
abundance: .
v_gene: TRBV5-1
CDR3nt: TGCGCCAGCAGCATAAGCTCCGGGACAGAAGAGACCCAGTACTTC
CDR3aa: CASSISSGTEETQYF

j_gene: TRBJ2-2
d_gene: .
abundance: once
v_gene: TRBV27
CDR3nt: TGTGCCAGCAGTTCCTCGGGGAGGATGGGCACCGGGGAGCTGTTTTTT
CDR3aa: CASSSSGRMGTGELFF